This entry lists 13 T cell receptor beta chains sequenced from one sample in a study of response to subunit inactivated influenza vaccine. TCRdb re-analysed the RT-PCR reads in MiXCR, keeping a single row per CDR3 protein. This table has hundreds of thousands of distinct CDR3 sequences, 13% to 15% appearing once. Sequences were derived from PBMCs from blood, sampled less than 15 days before vaccination. The receptors originated from a man aged 45-60 years who received an inactivated influenza vaccine.

This clonotype was counted only a few times. The V call is TRBV4-3, the J call TRBJ1-1, with D maybe TRBD1 (6 bases). V was trimmed by 1 base and J by 4 bases, leaving 13 bases between them. The CDR3 length is 15 residues. Germline CDR1 LGHNA, CDR2 YSLEER. CDR3 in amino acids: CASSQAPGAGTEAFF. Here the CDR3 DNA reads TGCGCCAGCAGCCAAGCTCCAGGGGCGGGCACTGAAGCTTTCTTT.

V gene TRBV20-1 combines with J gene TRBJ2-5; 7 nucleotides agree with TRBD1. The CDR3 contains 14 residues. Per the germline V gene, CDR1 is DFQATT and CDR2 is SNEGSKA (reference sequence). With 5 bases clipped from V and 2 bases from J, the junction kept 8 bases outside the gene matches. CDR3 residues: CSARNTGQQETQYF. DNA for the CDR3: TGCAGTGCTCGTAACACGGGACAGCAAGAGACCCAGTACTTC.

V is TRBV11-2 and J is TRBJ2-7, with D uncertain. In germline, CDR1 is SGHAT, CDR2 FQNNGV. V was shortened by 5 bases and J by 6 bases, with 14 bases between the two germline ends. The CDR3 runs to 13 residues. CDR3 DNA: TGTGCCAGCAGCCCCTCGCCCGGTCTCGAGCAGTACTTC. Translating it yields CASSPSPGLEQYF.

The table lists this clonotype with a few counts. The gene calls are TRBV6-1 and TRBJ1-5; weak D call: TRBD1 (6 bases). Germline V lookup: CDR1 MNHNS, CDR2 SASEGT. The CDR3 has 15 residues. Trimming took off 6 bases at V and 1 base at J, with 13 bases between the two ends. In nucleotides, the CDR3 is TGTGCCAGCAGAACCTTCAGGGGCAGCAATCAGCCCCAGCATTTT. It codes for CASRTFRGSNQPQHF.

This clonotype was observed many times. The limits of the CDR3 on the DNA are not certain, so only TCRdb's listed CDR3 is given. The chain is built from TRBV28 and TRBJ2-3; whether TRBD2, the table's D call, matches the DNA was not checked. The CDR3 totals 16 residues, both ends included. Germline V lookup: CDR1 MDHEN, CDR2 SYDVKM. CDR3 in amino acids: CASSLVVAGGTDTQFF.

This clonotype has just a few counts. V and J are TRBV6-2 or TRBV6-3 and TRBJ2-3; D gene ambiguous. V dropped 5 bases and J dropped 0 bases, with 6 bases sitting between them. This CDR3 is built from 13 residues. In germline, CDR1 is MNHEY, CDR2 SVGEGT. The CDR3 loop reads CASSRWSTDTQYF. CDR3 DNA sequence: TGTGCCAGCAGTCGGTGGAGCACAGATACGCAGTATTTT.

This clonotype appeared many times. This chain joins TRBV4-3 and TRBJ2-2; D not certain. The CDR3 contains 15 residues. Germline V gives CDR1 LGHNA, CDR2 YSLEER. V lost 0 bases, J lost 4 bases, and 9 bases lay in between. The CDR3, as DNA: TGCGCCAGCAGCCAAGATAACAGACCCACCGGGGAGCTGTTTTTT. Translated, it gives CASSQDNRPTGELFF.

This clonotype has at least ten counts. The rearrangement joins TRBV7-8 to TRBJ2-1; D possibly corresponds to TRBD1 (6 bases). Germline V gene data show CDR1 as SGHVS and CDR2 as FQNEAQ. Deletions cut 5 bases from V and 6 bases from J, with 11 bases between. This CDR3 is built from 13 residues. DNA for the CDR3: TGTGCCAGCAGCCTCGACAGGTCCAATGAGCAGTTCTTC. Amino acid sequence: CASSLDRSNEQFF.

Only a few counts were recorded for this clonotype. This rearrangement joins TRBV10-3 to TRBJ2-7, with 7 positions matching TRBD1. The CDR3 has 14 residues. Germline V CDR1 and CDR2: ENHRY, SYGVKD. With V trimmed by 5 bases and J by 0 bases, 4 bases remained unmatched. CDR3 sequence reads: CAISPGQHSYEQYF. In DNA, the CDR3 is TGTGCCATCAGTCCGGGACAGCACTCCTACGAGCAGTACTTC.

This clonotype was counted only a few times. The CDR3 loop is CASSLRWTSGLNTGELFF. The CDR3 bases are TGTGCCAGCAGTTTGCGTTGGACTAGCGGTCTTAACACCGGGGAGCTGTTTTTT. J is TRBJ2-2 and V is TRBV12-3 or TRBV12-4; 10 nucleotides line up with TRBD2. Germline trimming cut 3 bases from V and 2 bases from J; bases unmatched to any gene: 9. The CDR3 is 18 residues long.

The DNA for the CDR3 is TGCGCCAGCAGCCAAGACCCAGGAGGGGAAGATACGCAGTATTTT. Residues: CASSQDPGGEDTQYF. The genes are TRBV4-1 and TRBJ2-3, with D possibly being TRBD2 (6 bases). Trimming shortened V by 0 bases and J by 5 bases, and 12 bases separated the two germline ends. This CDR3 spans 15 amino acids. Per germline, CDR1 MGHRA and CDR2 YSYEKL.

The rearrangement uses TRBV20-1 and TRBJ2-3, with 8 bases matching TRBD1. Germline V gene lookup returns CDR1 DFQATT and CDR2 SNEGSKA (reference sequence). This CDR3 is 15 amino acids long. Trimming cost V 6 bases and J 2 bases; bases outside gene matches: 10. The CDR3 sequence is CSAHFGQGVTDTQYF. In nucleotides, the CDR3 is TGCAGTGCCCATTTCGGACAGGGCGTCACAGATACGCAGTATTTT.

This clonotype came up a few times. This chain joins TRBV2 and TRBJ1-1, with D possibly matching TRBD1 (6 bases). The CDR3 extends over 14 amino acids. With 4 bases removed from V and 6 bases from J, the gap between germline ends came to 15 bases. From germline, CDR1 is SNHLY and CDR2 FYNNEI. As DNA, the CDR3 is TGTGCCAGCAGTGGATCAGGGGCGTACGCTGAAGCTTTCTTT. Its protein is CASSGSGAYAEAFF.